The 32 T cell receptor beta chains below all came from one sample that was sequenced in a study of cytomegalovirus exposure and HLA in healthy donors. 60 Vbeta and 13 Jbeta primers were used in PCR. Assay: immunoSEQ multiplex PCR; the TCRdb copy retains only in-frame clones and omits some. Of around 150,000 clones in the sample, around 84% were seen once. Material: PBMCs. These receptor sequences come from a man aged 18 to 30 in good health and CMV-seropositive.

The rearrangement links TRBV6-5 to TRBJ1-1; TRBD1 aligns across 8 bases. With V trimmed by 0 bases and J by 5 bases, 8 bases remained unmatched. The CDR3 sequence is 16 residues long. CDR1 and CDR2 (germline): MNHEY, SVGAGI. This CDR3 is CASSYSPQGAETEAFF. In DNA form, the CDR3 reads TGTGCCAGCAGTTACTCTCCCCAGGGGGCCGAGACTGAAGCTTTCTTT.

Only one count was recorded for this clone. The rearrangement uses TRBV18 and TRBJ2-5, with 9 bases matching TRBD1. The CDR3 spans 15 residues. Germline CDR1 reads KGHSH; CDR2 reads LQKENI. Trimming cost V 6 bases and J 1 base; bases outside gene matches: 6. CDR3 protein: CASSQGQGFQETQYF. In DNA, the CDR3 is TGTGCCAGCTCGCAGGGACAGGGTTTCCAAGAGACCCAGTACTTC. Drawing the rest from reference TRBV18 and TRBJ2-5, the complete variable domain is NAGVMQNPRHLVRRRGQEARLRCSPMKGHSHVYWYRQLPEEGLKFMVYLQKENIIDESGMPKERFSAEFPKEGPSILRIQQVVRGDSAAYFCASSQGQGFQETQYFGPGTRLLVL.

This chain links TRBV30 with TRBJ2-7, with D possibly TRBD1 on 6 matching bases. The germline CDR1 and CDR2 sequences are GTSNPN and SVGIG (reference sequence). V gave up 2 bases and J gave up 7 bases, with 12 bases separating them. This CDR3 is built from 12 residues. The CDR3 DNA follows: TGTGCCTGGAGTTTTTCAGGGGTGGAGCAGTACTTC. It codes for CAWSFSGVEQYF.

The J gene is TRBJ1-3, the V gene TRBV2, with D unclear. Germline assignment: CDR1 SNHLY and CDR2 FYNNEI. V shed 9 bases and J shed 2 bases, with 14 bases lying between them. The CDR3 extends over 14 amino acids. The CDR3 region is CARAGSLPGNTIYF. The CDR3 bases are TGTGCCAGGGCCGGGAGTCTACCTGGAAACACCATATATTTT.

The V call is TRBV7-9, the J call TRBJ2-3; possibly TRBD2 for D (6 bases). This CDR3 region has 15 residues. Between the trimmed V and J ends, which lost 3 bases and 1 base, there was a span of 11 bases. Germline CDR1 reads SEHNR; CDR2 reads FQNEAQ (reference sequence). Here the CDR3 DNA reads TGTGCCAGCAGCTTTTGGGGGGATGGCACAGATACGCAGTATTTT. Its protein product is CASSFWGDGTDTQYF.

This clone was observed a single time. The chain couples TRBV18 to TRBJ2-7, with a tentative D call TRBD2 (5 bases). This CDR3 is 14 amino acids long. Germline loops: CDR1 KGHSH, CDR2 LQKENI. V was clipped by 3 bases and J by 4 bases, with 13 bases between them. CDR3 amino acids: CASSPDSWRYEQYF. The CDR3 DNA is TGTGCCAGCTCACCGGACTCGTGGCGGTACGAGCAGTACTTC.

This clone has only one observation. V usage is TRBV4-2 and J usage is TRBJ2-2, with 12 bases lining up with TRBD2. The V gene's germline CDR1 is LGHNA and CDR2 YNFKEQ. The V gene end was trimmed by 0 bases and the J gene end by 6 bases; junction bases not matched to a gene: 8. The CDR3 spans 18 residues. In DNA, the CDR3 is TGTGCCAGCAGCCAAGATACTAGCGGGGGGAGCGTCTCCGGGGAGCTGTTTTTT. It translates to CASSQDTSGGSVSGELFF.

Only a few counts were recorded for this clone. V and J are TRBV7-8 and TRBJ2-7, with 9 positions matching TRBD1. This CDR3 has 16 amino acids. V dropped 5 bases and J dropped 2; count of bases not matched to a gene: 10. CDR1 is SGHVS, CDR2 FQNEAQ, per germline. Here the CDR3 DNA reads TGTGCCAGCAGCGTTAGCGTGGGACAGGGACCCTACGAGCAGTACTTC. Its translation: CASSVSVGQGPYEQYF.

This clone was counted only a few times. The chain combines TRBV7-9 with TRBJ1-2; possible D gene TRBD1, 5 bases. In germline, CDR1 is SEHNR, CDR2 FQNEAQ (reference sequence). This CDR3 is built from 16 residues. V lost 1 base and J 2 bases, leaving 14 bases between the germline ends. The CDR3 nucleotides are TGTGCCAGCAGCTTAGATGGGGCCGGCAGGAACTATGGCTACACCTTC. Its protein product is CASSLDGAGRNYGYTF. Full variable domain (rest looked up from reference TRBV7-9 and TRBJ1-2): DTGVSQNPRHKITKRGQNVTFRCDPISEHNRLYWYRQTLGQGPEFLTYFQNEAQLEKSRLLSDRFSAERPKGSFSTLEIQRTEQGDSAMYLCASSLDGAGRNYGYTFGSGTRLTVV.

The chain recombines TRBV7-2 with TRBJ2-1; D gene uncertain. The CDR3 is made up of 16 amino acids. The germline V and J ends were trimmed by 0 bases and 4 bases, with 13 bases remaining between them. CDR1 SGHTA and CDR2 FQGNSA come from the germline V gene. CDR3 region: CASSLAAPSGYNEQFF. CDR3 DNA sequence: TGTGCCAGCAGCTTAGCGGCTCCATCGGGTTACAATGAGCAGTTCTTC.

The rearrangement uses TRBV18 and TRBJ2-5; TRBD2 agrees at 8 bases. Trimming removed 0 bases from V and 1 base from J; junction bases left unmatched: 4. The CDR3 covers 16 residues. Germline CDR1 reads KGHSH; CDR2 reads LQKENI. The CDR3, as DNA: TGTGCCAGCTCACCACCGAATCGGGGGGGCCAAGAGACCCAGTACTTC. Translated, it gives CASSPPNRGGQETQYF.

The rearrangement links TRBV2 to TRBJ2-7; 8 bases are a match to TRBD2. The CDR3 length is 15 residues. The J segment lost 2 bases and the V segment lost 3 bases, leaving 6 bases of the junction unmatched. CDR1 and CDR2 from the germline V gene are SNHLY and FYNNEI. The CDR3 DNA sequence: TGTGCCAGCAGTGAGTTGGTCGGGGGGGCCTACGAGCAGTACTTC. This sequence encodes CASSELVGGAYEQYF.

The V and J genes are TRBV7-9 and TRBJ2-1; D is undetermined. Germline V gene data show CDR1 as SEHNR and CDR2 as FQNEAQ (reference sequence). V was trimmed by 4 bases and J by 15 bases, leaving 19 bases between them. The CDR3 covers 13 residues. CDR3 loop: CASSSAELVLWFF. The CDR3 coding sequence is TGTGCCAGCAGCTCCGCTGAGCTAGTCCTTTGGTTCTTC.

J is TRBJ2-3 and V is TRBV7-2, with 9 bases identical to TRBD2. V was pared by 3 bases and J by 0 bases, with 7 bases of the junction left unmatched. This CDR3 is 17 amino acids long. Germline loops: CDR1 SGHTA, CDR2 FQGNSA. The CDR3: CASSLRERGASTDTQYF. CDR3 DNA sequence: TGTGCCAGCAGCTTGAGAGAGCGGGGGGCTAGCACAGATACGCAGTATTTT.

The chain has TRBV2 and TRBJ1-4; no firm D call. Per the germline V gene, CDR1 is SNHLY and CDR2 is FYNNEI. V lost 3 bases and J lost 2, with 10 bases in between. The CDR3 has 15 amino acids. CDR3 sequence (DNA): TGTGCCAGCAGTGATTGGGGAGGTACTAATGAAAAACTGTTTTTT. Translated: CASSDWGGTNEKLFF.

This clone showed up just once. In nucleotides, the CDR3 is TGTGCCATCAGTCCACAGGGGTTGAACACTGAAGCTTTCTTT. Amino acids: CAISPQGLNTEAFF. The rearrangement links TRBV10-3 to TRBJ1-1; 7 bases are shared with TRBD1. The CDR3 sequence is 14 residues long. The germline V gene has CDR1 ENHRY and CDR2 SYGVKD. The V and J ends lost 5 bases and 0 bases, in that order; junction bases with no gene match: 3.

DNA of the CDR3: TGTGCCAGCAGCCCGTTGGGAGGCGACAATGAGCAGTTCTTC. Its translation: CASSPLGGDNEQFF. The V and J genes are TRBV27 and TRBJ2-1, with TRBD2 as a possible D gene (6 bases). CDR1 and CDR2 (germline): MNHEY, SMNVEV (reference sequence). V was trimmed by 6 bases and J by 5 bases, leaving 14 bases between them. This CDR3 has 14 amino acids.

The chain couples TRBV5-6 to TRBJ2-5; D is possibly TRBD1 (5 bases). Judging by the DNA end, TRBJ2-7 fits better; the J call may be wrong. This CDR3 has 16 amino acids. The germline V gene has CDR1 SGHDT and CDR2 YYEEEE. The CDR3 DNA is TGTGCCAGCAGCTTGCCCCGGCAGGGCAGGGCCTACGAGCAGTACTTC. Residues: CASSLPRQGRAYEQYF.

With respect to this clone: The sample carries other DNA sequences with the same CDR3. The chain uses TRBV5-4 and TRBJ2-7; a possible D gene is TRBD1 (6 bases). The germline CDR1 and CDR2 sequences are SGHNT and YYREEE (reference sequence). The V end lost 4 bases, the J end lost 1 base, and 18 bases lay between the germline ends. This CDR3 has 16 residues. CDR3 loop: CASSAKGHWRSYEQYF. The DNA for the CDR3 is TGTGCCAGCAGCGCGAAGGGACATTGGAGATCCTACGAGCAGTACTTC.

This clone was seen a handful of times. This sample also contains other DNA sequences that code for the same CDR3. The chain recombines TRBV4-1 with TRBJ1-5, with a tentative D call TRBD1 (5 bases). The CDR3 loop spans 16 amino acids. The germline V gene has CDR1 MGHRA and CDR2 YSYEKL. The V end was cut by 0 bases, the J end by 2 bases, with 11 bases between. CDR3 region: CASSQDGGIGNQPQHF. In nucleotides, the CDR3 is TGCGCCAGCAGCCAAGATGGGGGGATTGGCAATCAGCCCCAGCATTTT.

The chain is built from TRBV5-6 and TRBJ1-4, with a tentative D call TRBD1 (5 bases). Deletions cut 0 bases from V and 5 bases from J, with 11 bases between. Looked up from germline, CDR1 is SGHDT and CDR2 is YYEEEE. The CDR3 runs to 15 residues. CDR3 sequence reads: CASSLAGRPNEKLFF. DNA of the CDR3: TGTGCCAGCAGCTTGGCAGGGCGGCCCAATGAAAAACTGTTTTTT.

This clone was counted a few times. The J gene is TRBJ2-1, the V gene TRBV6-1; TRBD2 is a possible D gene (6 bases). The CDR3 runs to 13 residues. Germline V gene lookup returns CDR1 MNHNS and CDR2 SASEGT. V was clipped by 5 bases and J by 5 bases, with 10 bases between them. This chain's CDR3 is CASSHGSHNEQFF. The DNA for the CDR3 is TGTGCCAGCAGTCACGGGAGCCACAATGAGCAGTTCTTC.

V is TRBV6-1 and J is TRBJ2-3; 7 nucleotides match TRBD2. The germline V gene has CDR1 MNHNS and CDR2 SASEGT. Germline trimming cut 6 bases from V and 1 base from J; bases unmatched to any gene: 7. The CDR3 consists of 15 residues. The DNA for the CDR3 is TGTGCCAGCAGGCCCGGGGCGGGGGGCACAGATACGCAGTATTTT. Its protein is CASRPGAGGTDTQYF.

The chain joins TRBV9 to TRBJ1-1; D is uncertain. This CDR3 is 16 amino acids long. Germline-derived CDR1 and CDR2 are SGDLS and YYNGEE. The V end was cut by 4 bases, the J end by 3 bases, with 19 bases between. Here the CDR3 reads CASSPLGLGGYTEAFF. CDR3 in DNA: TGTGCCAGCAGCCCCCTCGGTCTGGGAGGGTACACTGAAGCTTTCTTT.

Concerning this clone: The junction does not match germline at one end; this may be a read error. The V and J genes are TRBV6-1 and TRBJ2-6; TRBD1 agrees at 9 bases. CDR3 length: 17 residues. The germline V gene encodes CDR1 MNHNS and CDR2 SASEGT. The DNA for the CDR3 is TGTGCCAGCAGTGTTGGACAGGGGTCTTCTGGGGCCAACGGCCTGACTTTC. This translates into CASSVGQGSSGANGLTF.

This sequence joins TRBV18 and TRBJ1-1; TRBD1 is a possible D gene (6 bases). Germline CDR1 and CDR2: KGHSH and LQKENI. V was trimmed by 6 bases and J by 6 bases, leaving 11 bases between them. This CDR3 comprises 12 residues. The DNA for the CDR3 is TGTGCCAGCTCCATACAGGGCGCTGAAGCTTTCTTT. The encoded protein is CASSIQGAEAFF.

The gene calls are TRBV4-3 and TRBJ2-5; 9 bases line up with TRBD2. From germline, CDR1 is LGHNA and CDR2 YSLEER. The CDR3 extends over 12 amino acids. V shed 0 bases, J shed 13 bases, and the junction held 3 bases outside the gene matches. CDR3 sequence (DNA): TGCGCCAGCAGCCAAGACGGGACTAGCTTGTACTTC. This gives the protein CASSQDGTSLYF.

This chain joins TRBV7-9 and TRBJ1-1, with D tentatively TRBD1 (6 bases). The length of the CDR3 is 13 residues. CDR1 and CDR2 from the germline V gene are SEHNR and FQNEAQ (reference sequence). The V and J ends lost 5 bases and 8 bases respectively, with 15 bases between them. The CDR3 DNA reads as TGTGCCAGCAGCAAGGGGGGGGGCAGGGAAGCTTTCTTT. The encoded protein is CASSKGGGREAFF.

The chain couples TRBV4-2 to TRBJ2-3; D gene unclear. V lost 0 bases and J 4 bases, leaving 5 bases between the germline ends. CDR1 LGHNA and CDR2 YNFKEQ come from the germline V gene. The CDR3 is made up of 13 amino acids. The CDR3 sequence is CASSQDAADTQYF. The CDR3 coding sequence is TGTGCCAGCAGCCAAGACGCGGCAGATACGCAGTATTTT.

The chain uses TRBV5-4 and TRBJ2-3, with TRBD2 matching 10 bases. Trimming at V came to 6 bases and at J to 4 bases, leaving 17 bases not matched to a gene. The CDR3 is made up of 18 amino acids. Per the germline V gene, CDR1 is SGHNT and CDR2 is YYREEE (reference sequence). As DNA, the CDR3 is TGTGCCAGCACCGATTTTATTAGGAGCGGGGGGGGATCAGATACGCAGTATTTT. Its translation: CASTDFIRSGGGSDTQYF.

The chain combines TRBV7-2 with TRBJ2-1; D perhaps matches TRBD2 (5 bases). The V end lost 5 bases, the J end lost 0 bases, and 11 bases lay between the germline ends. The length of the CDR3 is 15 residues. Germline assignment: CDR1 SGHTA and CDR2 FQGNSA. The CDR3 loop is CASSRGLDSYNEQFF. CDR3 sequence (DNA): TGTGCCAGCAGCAGAGGACTGGACTCCTACAATGAGCAGTTCTTC.

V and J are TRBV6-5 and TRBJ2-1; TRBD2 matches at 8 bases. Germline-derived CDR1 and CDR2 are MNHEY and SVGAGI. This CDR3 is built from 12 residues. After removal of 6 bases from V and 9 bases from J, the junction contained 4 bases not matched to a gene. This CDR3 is CASSGGAGEQFF. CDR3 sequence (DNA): TGTGCCAGCAGCGGGGGGGCTGGTGAGCAGTTCTTC.